A selection of T cell receptor beta chains follows, all from one sample in a study of blood T cell repertoires in COVID-19. Clones were read by immunoSEQ multiplex PCR, and TCRdb kept only the in-frame ones, dropping some. The sample has 200,000 to 250,000 clones, about 79% seen once; the top ten hold 13%. Sequencing was performed on peripheral blood. These receptors all come from a human donor in a cohort sampled during active COVID-19. Both conserved end residues are part of each CDR3. D genes are given only for firm matches. Some rows have no size entry. The others give once, few or many, or a class for an expanded clone.

>TRBV2|16|.|TRBJ2-7|.
TGTGCCAGCAGTGGGGGCCCGAACAGGGTTTTTTACGAGCAGTACTTC
CASSGGPNRVFYEQYF
>TRBV5-1|15|.|TRBJ2-1|.
TGCGCCAGCAGCTTCCGGGACAACTCCTACAATGAGCAGTTCTTC
CASSFRDNSYNEQFF
>TRBV5-4|13|.|TRBJ1-5|few
TGTGCCAGCAGCTTGGGGAGAGATCAGCCCCAGCATTTT
CASSLGRDQPQHF
>TRBV5-1|16|TRBD2|TRBJ2-1|.
TGCGCCAGCAGCTTGGCCATAGCGGGAGGTGGAAATGAGCAGTTCTTC
CASSLAIAGGGNEQFF
>TRBV7-8|15|TRBD2|TRBJ2-1|.
TGTGCCAGCAGCTTGGTGGGGACTAGCGGGAGTGAGCAGTTCTTC
CASSLVGTSGSEQFF
>TRBV28|11|.|TRBJ2-1|.
TGTGCCAGCAGTTTGACAGGAGAGCAGTTCTTC
CASSLTGEQFF
>TRBV5-1|15|TRBD1|TRBJ2-3|.
TGCGCCAGCAGCTTGCGGGACAGATACACAGATACGCAGTATTTT
CASSLRDRYTDTQYF
>TRBV28|14|TRBD1|TRBJ1-5|.
TGTGCCAGCAGTTTTCTCGACAGGGTTCAGCCCCAGCATTTT
CASSFLDRVQPQHF
>TRBV6-5|14|TRBD1|TRBJ2-7|.
TGTGCCAGTAGCTTTACCGGGACAGGGGACGAGCAGTACTTC
CASSFTGTGDEQYF
>TRBV3-1/TRBV3-2|17|TRBD1|TRBJ2-6|.
TGTGCCAGCAGCGAACGACAGGGGGGCTCTGGGGCCAACGTCCTGACTTTC
CASSERQGGSGANVLTF
>TRBV11-3|15|TRBD2|TRBJ2-3|.
TGTGCCAGCAGCTTCTACGGGAGGGCCGCAGATACGCAGTATTTT
CASSFYGRAADTQYF
>TRBV10-2|14|.|TRBJ2-3|.
TGCGCCAGCAGTGAACAACAACGCACAGATACGCAGTATTTT
CASSEQQRTDTQYF
>TRBV6-5|16|.|TRBJ1-6|.
TGTGCCAGCAGTTTCGGGGGAAGCTCCTATAATTCACCCCTCCACTTT
CASSFGGSSYNSPLHF
>TRBV19|14|.|TRBJ2-2|.
TGTGCCAGTAGTATAGTTGCACACACGGGGGAGCTGTTTTTT
CASSIVAHTGELFF
>TRBV28|15|TRBD2|TRBJ2-7|once
TGTGCCAGCAGTCTCGGGGGGAGGGCCCTCCACGAGCAGTACTTC
CASSLGGRALHEQYF
>TRBV18|14|.|TRBJ2-5|.
TGTGCCAGCTCTCCCAGCCACAGTCAAGAGACCCAGTACTTC
CASSPSHSQETQYF
>TRBV21-1|17|.|TRBJ2-5|.
TGTGCCAGCAGCGCCCTTACGGGAGCAATCGAGGAGGAGACCCAGTACTTC
CASSALTGAIEEETQYF
>TRBV6-2/TRBV6-3|15|TRBD1|TRBJ1-1|.
TGTGCCAGCAGTTTCCGGGGACAGGGGGACACTGAAGCTTTCTTT
CASSFRGQGDTEAFF
>TRBV15|14|.|TRBJ2-5|.
TGTGCCACCAGCAGAGACCCAGGCCAAGAGACCCAGTACTTC
CATSRDPGQETQYF
>TRBV2|15|TRBD1|TRBJ1-5|.
TGTGCCAGCAGTGAAGCGGGACAGAGCAATCAGCCCCAGCATTTT
CASSEAGQSNQPQHF
>TRBV18|15|TRBD1|TRBJ2-1|.
TGTGCCAGCTCAATGCAGGGGGCGTGGTACAATGAGCAGTTCTTC
CASSMQGAWYNEQFF
>TRBV6-5|15|.|TRBJ2-1|.
TGTGCCAGCAGTTACGTGGGGGGCTCCTACAATGAGCAGTTCTTC
CASSYVGGSYNEQFF
>TRBV19|15|.|TRBJ2-1|.
TGTGCCAGTACCCTGAGTCGAGGAGTCAGAGATGAGCAGTTCTTC
CASTLSRGVRDEQFF
>TRBV5-1|16|TRBD1|TRBJ1-3|once
TGCGCCAGCAGCCCACTGCCAACTTCAGGGGGGACCACCATATATTTT
CASSPLPTSGGTTIYF
>TRBV6-5|14|.|TRBJ2-7|once
TGTGCCAGCAGTTACTCTCTCGAGACAGACGAGCAGTACTTC
CASSYSLETDEQYF
>TRBV6-5|14|.|TRBJ2-1|once
TGTGCCAGCACCTGGGGCCCCGGTCAGGATGAGCAGTTCTTC
CASTWGPGQDEQFF
>TRBV19|16|.|TRBJ2-5|.
TGTGCCAGTAGTATGTGGGGGACTGTTGTTGGGGAGACCCAGTACTTC
CASSMWGTVVGETQYF
>TRBV7-8|14|TRBD1|TRBJ2-7|.
TGTGCCAGCAGCCTTAGACAGGGCGACTACGAGCAGTACTTC
CASSLRQGDYEQYF
>TRBV7-9|15|TRBD1|TRBJ1-2|.
TGTGCCAGCAGCTTGGAGCGGGACAGGTACTATGGCTACACCTTC
CASSLERDRYYGYTF
>TRBV5-6|12|.|TRBJ2-2|.
TGTGCCAGCACGGAGGCGTCCGGGGAGCTGTTTTTT
CASTEASGELFF
>TRBV19|14|.|TRBJ2-3|once
TGTGCCAGTAGTATCCGGACTAGCACAGATACGCAGTATTTT
CASSIRTSTDTQYF
>TRBV6-6|20|.|TRBJ1-2|.
TGTGCCAGCAGTCCTTCCCGAGTGGAACTTAATAATTGGGCCAACTATGGCTACACCTTC
CASSPSRVELNNWANYGYTF
>TRBV29-1|11|.|TRBJ2-7|.
TGCAGCGCTTCGCGGGACTACGAGCAGTACTTC
CSASRDYEQYF
>TRBV18|14|.|TRBJ2-7|.
TGTGCCAGCTCACCTCTAGCGTCCCCGGGGGAGCAGTACTTC
CASSPLASPGEQYF
>TRBV11-2|18|TRBD2|TRBJ2-2|.
TGTGCCAGCAGCTCCCGATTTTCGACTAGCGGTTACACCGGGGAGCTGTTTTTT
CASSSRFSTSGYTGELFF
>TRBV5-1|13|.|TRBJ1-1|.
TGCGCCAGCAGGGGGGGGATTCACACTGAAGCTTTCTTT
CASRGGIHTEAFF
>TRBV2|14|.|TRBJ2-7|.
TGTGCCAGCAGGGAAGGCGGGTCACGCTACGAGCAGTACTTC
CASREGGSRYEQYF
>TRBV7-8|15|.|TRBJ2-5|.
TGTGCCAGCAGCACCACACGGGTGGATATCGAGACCCAGTACTTC
CASSTTRVDIETQYF
>TRBV28|12|.|TRBJ1-4|.
TGTGCCAGCAGGAGGAGACGGGAAAAACTGTTTTTT
CASRRRREKLFF
>TRBV11-3|14|.|TRBJ2-3|.
TGTGCCAGCAGCCCCCCAACAGAGCCAGATACGCAGTATTTT
CASSPPTEPDTQYF
>TRBV2|14|.|TRBJ2-7|.
TGTGCCAGCAGTGGTCCTACAGGCAGACACGAGCAGTACTTC
CASSGPTGRHEQYF
>TRBV7-9|16|TRBD1|TRBJ2-1|.
TGTGCCAGCAGCCCCGGGACAGGGAGGTCCTACAATGAGCAGTTCTTC
CASSPGTGRSYNEQFF
>TRBV6-1|14|.|TRBJ2-7|.
TGTGCCAGCAGTGAGGTTAGCGACTCCTACGAGCAGTACTTC
CASSEVSDSYEQYF
>TRBV7-2|17|.|TRBJ2-3|.
TGTGCCAGCAGCTTAGCCGTGAATTTAGCGAGCACAGATACGCAGTATTTT
CASSLAVNLASTDTQYF
>TRBV30|14|TRBD1|TRBJ2-7|few
TGTGCCTGGAGCCGAGGACAGGGGGCTAGTGAGCAGTACTTC
CAWSRGQGASEQYF
>TRBV28|14|TRBD2|TRBJ2-1|.
TGTGCCAGTTTGGCTAGCGGAACATACAATGAGCAGTTCTTC
CASLASGTYNEQFF
>TRBV24-1|16|.|TRBJ1-5|few
TGTGCCACCAGTGACCCTCAAGGGCGGGATGGTCAGCCCCAGCATTTT
CATSDPQGRDGQPQHF
>TRBV30|10|.|TRBJ2-5|.
TGTGCCTGGAGTTCGGAGACCCAGTACTTC
CAWSSETQYF
>TRBV15|15|.|TRBJ2-5|.
TGTGCCACCAGCAGAGGGGCGGCAGGGAAAGAGACCCAGTACTTC
CATSRGAAGKETQYF
>TRBV9|14|.|TRBJ2-7|.
TGTGCCAGCAGCTTAACAGGGTCTTGGTACGAGCAGTACTTC
CASSLTGSWYEQYF
>TRBV7-9|13|.|TRBJ1-2|.
TGTGCCAGCAGCTTAGGAGGCGGTCGAGGCTACACCTTC
CASSLGGGRGYTF
>TRBV4-2|16|TRBD1|TRBJ1-6|.
TGTGCCAGCAGCCAACCGCGGACAGGGTCTAATTCACCCCTCCACTTT
CASSQPRTGSNSPLHF
>TRBV7-9|11|.|TRBJ2-2|once
TGTGCCACCTCCTGGGCGGGGGAGCTGTTTTTT
CATSWAGELFF